One and the same sample provided the 31 T cell receptor beta chains below, sequenced in a study of cytomegalovirus exposure and HLA in healthy donors. Amplification used 60 Vbeta primers and 13 Jbeta primers. Sequencing used immunoSEQ multiplex PCR; TCRdb keeps in-frame clones, though not all of them. The sample records under 130,000 clones, around 67% being singletons. The sequenced sample consisted of PBMCs. The source of these receptors is a woman aged 45-65 years in good health and CMV-seronegative.

This clone was picked up one time. The V gene is TRBV4-3, the J gene TRBJ1-4; 8 positions agree with TRBD1. V gave up 1 base and J gave up 5 bases; unmatched junction bases: 6. The CDR3 runs 16 residues. CDR1 is LGHNA and CDR2 is YSLEER in the germline V gene. This chain's CDR3 is CASSQGRTGKNEKLFF. As DNA, the CDR3 is TGCGCCAGCAGCCAAGGCAGGACAGGGAAAAATGAAAAACTGTTTTTT.

The V gene is TRBV9, the J gene TRBJ2-2, with D tentatively TRBD1 (5 bases). V was trimmed by 0 bases and J by 4 bases, leaving 7 bases between them. The CDR3 is 14 residues long. The germline V gene encodes CDR1 SGDLS and CDR2 YYNGEE. CDR3 nucleotides: TGTGCCAGCAGCGTAGAAGGGGCCACCGGGGAGCTGTTTTTT. It is translated as CASSVEGATGELFF.

The V call is TRBV27, the J call TRBJ2-7, with 7 bases that match TRBD2. Germline V gene sequence: CDR1 MNHEY, CDR2 SMNVEV (reference sequence). Unmatched junction bases numbered 10, after V lost 6 bases and J lost 5 bases. This CDR3 has 14 amino acids. This chain's CDR3 is CASREREGIDEQYF. CDR3 sequence (DNA): TGTGCCAGCAGGGAGAGGGAGGGGATTGACGAGCAGTACTTC.

The V call is TRBV5-8, the J call TRBJ2-5, with D maybe TRBD1 (6 bases). The CDR3 runs 15 residues. CDR1 and CDR2 (germline): SGHTS, YDEGEE. The V end was cut by 4 bases, the J end by 2 bases, with 15 bases between. CDR3 sequence (DNA): TGTGCCAGCAGCCGGTCCTTACAGGGTCAAGAGACCCAGTACTTC. It codes for CASSRSLQGQETQYF.

The chain is built from TRBV5-4 and TRBJ2-3; D is ambiguous. Germline CDR1 is SGHNT and CDR2 is YYREEE (reference sequence). Deletions cut 1 base from V and 4 bases from J, with 7 bases between. This CDR3 comprises 13 residues. CDR3 in amino acids: CASSLYSADTQYF. The CDR3 nucleotides read TGTGCCAGCAGCTTGTATAGTGCAGATACGCAGTATTTT.

This clone was seen a handful of times. The CDR3 region is CAWNTGQETQYF. The CDR3 nucleotides read TGTGCCTGGAATACAGGTCAAGAGACCCAGTACTTC. V gene TRBV30 combines with J gene TRBJ2-5; maybe TRBD1 (5 bases). Germline assignment: CDR1 GTSNPN and CDR2 SVGIG (reference sequence). V lost 4 bases to trimming and J lost 2 bases, with 8 bases between them. The CDR3 is made up of 12 amino acids.

V gene TRBV5-1 combines with J gene TRBJ2-5; 9 bases are shared with TRBD2. This CDR3 has 15 residues. V was clipped by 4 bases and J by 1 base; unmatched bases: 5. Germline CDR1 reads SGHRS; CDR2 reads YFSETQ. CDR3 protein: CASSGGTSLQETQYF. CDR3 bases: TGCGCCAGCAGCGGAGGGACTAGCCTCCAAGAGACCCAGTACTTC.

This clone was picked up a small number of times. This chain links TRBV10-3 with TRBJ1-6; D might be TRBD1 (5 bases). The CDR3 has 16 amino acids. Germline V gives CDR1 ENHRY, CDR2 SYGVKD. The ends were cut back, 8 bases at V and 9 bases at J, with 23 bases in the middle. The CDR3 is CAIGVSGGGSASPLHF. The CDR3 region has the DNA TGTGCCATCGGGGTATCGGGGGGGGGATCGGCTTCACCCCTCCACTTT.

CDR3 DNA sequence: TGTGCCAGCAGTGCAACAGGGGGCTCGCAACTGTTTTTT. Residues: CASSATGGSQLFF. This chain joins TRBV28 and TRBJ1-4; 9 bases map to TRBD1. Germline V gene data show CDR1 as MDHEN and CDR2 as SYDVKM. The CDR3 runs to 13 residues. V was pared by 5 bases and J by 12 bases, with 7 bases of the junction left unmatched. The entire variable domain, with the rest obtained from reference TRBV28 and TRBJ1-4, is as follows: DVKVTQSSRYLVKRTGEKVFLECVQDMDHENMFWYRQDPGLGLRLIYFSYDVKMKEKGDIPEGYSVSREKKERFSLILESASTNQTSMYLCASSATGGSQLFFGSGTQLSVL.

This clone was counted a few times. The chain employs TRBV7-2 and TRBJ2-7, with 7 nucleotides matching TRBD1. This CDR3 is 13 amino acids long. The V and J ends lost 4 bases and 5 bases, in that order; junction bases with no gene match: 5. CDR1 is SGHTA and CDR2 is FQGNSA in the germline V gene. CDR3 DNA: TGTGCCAGCAGCTCGACAGGGTGGGACGAGCAGTACTTC. Its translation: CASSSTGWDEQYF.

V and J are TRBV29-1 and TRBJ2-5; D might be TRBD2 (5 bases). Germline V CDR1 and CDR2: SQVTM, ANQGSEA. The CDR3 has 11 amino acids. V shed 7 bases and J shed 11 bases, with 17 bases lying between them. Written as DNA, the CDR3 is TGCAGCGCCCAGTGGGGTGGGGAGCAGTACTTC. Protein sequence: CSAQWGGEQYF.

The chain joins TRBV6-5 to TRBJ2-7, with D perhaps TRBD1 (5 bases). Germline CDR1 is MNHEY and CDR2 is SVGAGI. Trimming took 5 bases from V and 4 from J, leaving 12 bases between them. CDR3 size: 13 residues. The CDR3 here is CASSQRGRYEQYF. CDR3 nucleotides: TGTGCCAGCAGTCAAAGGGGCAGGTACGAGCAGTACTTC.

The rearrangement links TRBV6-5 to TRBJ2-5, with 7 bases aligning to TRBD2. J lost 2 bases, V lost 0 bases, and 6 bases had no gene match. Germline CDR1 and CDR2: MNHEY and SVGAGI. The CDR3 has 16 residues. CDR3 sequence reads: CASSYSLGRAQETQYF. The CDR3 DNA sequence: TGTGCCAGCAGTTACTCCCTAGGGAGGGCACAAGAGACCCAGTACTTC.

The J gene is TRBJ2-3, the V gene TRBV5-4, with 8 bases identical to TRBD1. With V trimmed by 6 bases and J by 1 base, 7 bases remained unmatched. The CDR3 runs 15 residues. The germline CDR1 and CDR2 sequences are SGHNT and YYREEE (reference sequence). The CDR3 coding sequence is TGTGCCAGCACCACGACAGGGGTTGGCACAGATACGCAGTATTTT. It codes for CASTTTGVGTDTQYF.

This clone was seen a few times. V gene TRBV6-6 combines with J gene TRBJ2-7; D unclear. V was clipped by 2 bases and J by 2 bases, with 10 bases between them. CDR1 and CDR2 from the germline V gene are MNHNY and SVGAGI (reference sequence). The CDR3 has 14 residues. DNA of the CDR3: TGTGCCAGCAGTTACGTCGAGCGCCCCTACGAGCAGTACTTC. Its translation is CASSYVERPYEQYF.

The chain links TRBV28 to TRBJ2-7; TRBD1 agrees at 8 bases. Trimming at V came to 6 bases and at J to 2 bases, leaving 9 bases not matched to a gene. CDR1 is MDHEN, CDR2 SYDVKM, per germline. The CDR3 covers 15 residues. CDR3: CASRGWDRPPYEQYF. The CDR3 region has the DNA TGTGCCAGCAGGGGGTGGGACAGGCCGCCCTACGAGCAGTACTTC.

The count of this clone is one. J is TRBJ2-3 and V is TRBV5-4; possibly TRBD1 for D (6 bases). The CDR3 totals 18 residues. Per the germline V gene, CDR1 is SGHNT and CDR2 is YYREEE (reference sequence). Trimming removed 0 bases at V and 3 bases at J, with 20 bases between. As DNA, the CDR3 is TGTGCCAGCAGCTTGGCCCGATACAGGGTTTCTGGGACAGATACGCAGTATTTT. Encoded protein: CASSLARYRVSGTDTQYF. The whole variable domain, filled in from reference TRBV5-4 and TRBJ2-3, reads ETGVTQSPTHLIKTRGQQVTLRCSSQSGHNTVSWYQQALGQGPQFIFQYYREEENGRGNFPPRFSGLQFPNYSSELNVNALELDDSALYLCASSLARYRVSGTDTQYFGPGTRLTVL.

The V and J genes are TRBV2 and TRBJ2-7; no definite D call. Trimming pared 4 bases from V and 2 bases from J, leaving 12 bases between. This CDR3 has 14 residues. Germline V gene sequence: CDR1 SNHLY, CDR2 FYNNEI. In DNA, the CDR3 is TGTGCCAGCAGTGTGGAGTGGATGGCCTACGAGCAGTACTTC. It translates to CASSVEWMAYEQYF.

J is TRBJ2-7 and V is TRBV7-9; 11 bases map to TRBD2. CDR3 length equals 16 residues. After removal of 3 bases from V and 5 bases from J, the junction contained 9 bases not matched to a gene. The germline V gene encodes CDR1 SEHNR and CDR2 FQNEAQ (reference sequence). CDR3 amino acids: CASSFRRLAGSDEQYF. CDR3 DNA sequence: TGTGCCAGCAGCTTCCGTCGACTAGCGGGATCGGACGAGCAGTACTTC.

V and J are TRBV7-9 and TRBJ2-7; D gene unclear. V dropped 0 bases and J dropped 3 bases, with 6 bases sitting between them. The CDR3 totals 13 residues. Germline CDR1 and CDR2: SEHNR and FQNEAQ (reference sequence). CDR3 in DNA: TGTGCCAGCAGCTTAGCAGCAAACTACGAGCAGTACTTC. Its protein is CASSLAANYEQYF.

The chain links TRBV13 to TRBJ2-1; TRBD1 matches 9 bases. J was trimmed by 10 bases and V by 6 bases; bases with no gene match: 13. The CDR3 has 15 amino acids. Germline V gives CDR1 PRHDT, CDR2 FYEKMQ (reference sequence). The CDR3 loop reads CASRKGTGSVGEQFF. The DNA for the CDR3 is TGTGCCAGCAGGAAGGGGACAGGGTCGGTCGGGGAGCAGTTCTTC.

This clone was counted a few times. The V and J genes are TRBV7-8 and TRBJ2-1; D is ambiguous. The CDR3 is 14 residues long. Between the trimmed V and J ends, which lost 3 bases and 5 bases, there was a span of 11 bases. Germline CDR1 is SGHVS and CDR2 is FQNEAQ. The CDR3 nucleotides read TGTGCCAGCAGCTTGCAGCAGGCGAACAATGAGCAGTTCTTC. Its protein is CASSLQQANNEQFF. Combining the CDR3 with reference TRBV7-8 and TRBJ2-1 gives the whole variable domain GAGVSQSPRYKVAKRGQDVALRCDPISGHVSLFWYQQALGQGPEFLTYFQNEAQLDKSGLPSDRFFAERPEGSVSTLKIQRTQQEDSAVYLCASSLQQANNEQFFGPGTRLTVL.

The J gene is TRBJ1-5, the V gene TRBV5-1; 8 nucleotides match TRBD1. With 0 bases clipped from V and 4 bases from J, the junction kept 3 bases outside the gene matches. In germline, CDR1 is SGHRS, CDR2 YFSETQ. This CDR3 is 15 amino acids long. The CDR3, as DNA: TGCGCCAGCAGCTTGGCAGGGGGCGTAAATCAGCCCCAGCATTTT. Encoded protein: CASSLAGGVNQPQHF.

This clone was recorded a few times. As DNA, the CDR3 is TGTGCCAGCAGCCCCGGGACAGTTAATGAAAAACTGTTTTTT. Translating gives CASSPGTVNEKLFF. The chain couples TRBV7-9 to TRBJ1-4, with 7 bases matching TRBD1. The CDR3 loop spans 14 amino acids. Trimming cost V 5 bases and J 4 bases; bases outside gene matches: 4. CDR1 is SEHNR and CDR2 is FQNEAQ in the germline V gene (reference sequence).

The J gene is TRBJ2-3, the V gene TRBV7-6; a possible D gene is TRBD2 (6 bases). V was cut by 1 base and J by 1 base, with 12 bases left in between. CDR3 size: 16 residues. The germline CDR1 and CDR2 sequences are SGHVS and FNYEAQ. CDR3 amino acids: CASSLGSGGGTDTQYF. The CDR3 region has the DNA TGTGCCAGCAGCTTAGGTTCCGGGGGAGGCACAGATACGCAGTATTTT.

This clone occurred a few times. The rearrangement links TRBV11-2 to TRBJ2-7, with a tentative D call TRBD1 (6 bases). The germline gives CDR1 SGHAT, CDR2 FQNNGV. The CDR3 runs 14 residues. Trimming took 5 bases from V and 4 from J, leaving 15 bases between them. The DNA for the CDR3 is TGTGCCAGCAGCCCCGTGCAGGGGAATTACGAGCAGTACTTC. Translation gives CASSPVQGNYEQYF.

There are a few counts of this clone. The V gene is TRBV6-1, the J gene TRBJ1-2; D remains ambiguous. This CDR3 contains 14 residues. Trimming cost V 2 bases and J 8 bases, with 15 bases left between them. Germline lookup yields CDR1 MNHNS and CDR2 SASEGT. The CDR3 is CASSEPQVRGGYTF. CDR3 bases: TGTGCCAGCAGTGAACCTCAGGTTCGCGGGGGCTACACCTTC.

The rearrangement uses TRBV7-2 and TRBJ2-5, with D possibly matching TRBD2 (5 bases). Germline CDR1 and CDR2: SGHTA and FQGNSA. The ends were cut back, 6 bases at V and 4 bases at J, with 18 bases in the middle. The CDR3 totals 15 residues. The CDR3 DNA reads TGTGCCAGCAGTCCCGATAGCGCCAGCTCAGAGACCCAGTACTTC. It codes for CASSPDSASSETQYF.

V gene TRBV7-2 combines with J gene TRBJ2-7, with 10 bases aligning to TRBD2. The CDR3 loop spans 16 amino acids. The ends lost 5 bases at V and 6 bases at J; junction bases unmatched: 13. Germline CDR1 SGHTA, CDR2 FQGNSA. CDR3: CASSPRTSGDLREQYF. CDR3 nucleotide sequence: TGTGCCAGCAGCCCCAGGACTAGCGGAGATCTACGCGAGCAGTACTTC.

J is TRBJ2-5 and V is TRBV30; D not resolved. V lost 2 bases and J lost 1, with 8 bases in between. CDR1 GTSNPN and CDR2 SVGIG come from the germline V gene (reference sequence). The CDR3 loop spans 13 amino acids. The CDR3 sequence: CAWSSHGQETQYF. The DNA of the CDR3 is TGTGCCTGGAGTTCTCACGGCCAAGAGACCCAGTACTTC.

J is TRBJ2-5 and V is TRBV5-1; D is perhaps TRBD1 (6 bases). Per the germline V gene, CDR1 is SGHRS and CDR2 is YFSETQ. The CDR3 length is 15 residues. Trimming took off 4 bases at V and 11 bases at J, with 24 bases between the two ends. The CDR3 coding sequence is TGCGCCAGCAGCCTGAGACGGGACATTCCTCAGGAGCAGTACTTC. It translates to CASSLRRDIPQEQYF.